These T cell receptor beta chains were read from a single sample in a study of vaccination and CD4 T cells after COVID-19. TCRdb reprocessed the PCR reads via MiXCR and lists one record per CDR3 protein. This table has 15,000 or so distinct CDR3 sequences, about 60% appearing once. These TCRs' antigens remain unknown. The source material was CD4+ T cells from blood, cultured in vitro. Every receptor here comes from a human donor who had recovered from COVID-19. CDR3s include the opening cysteine and the closing phenylalanine or tryptophan. The D gene is left open where the match is weak. Not all rows give a size; the values are once, few, many and, for expanded clones, a class.

d_call j_call clone_size v_call cdr3_aa cdr3_nt
- TRBJ2-3 - TRBV2 CASSPRGPGPDTQYF TGTGCCAGCAGTCCCCGGGGACCGGGGCCAGATACGCAGTATTTT
TRBD2 TRBJ2-3 - TRBV28 CASSLWGGSRTDTQYF TGTGCCAGCAGTTTATGGGGCGGGAGCAGGACAGATACGCAGTATTTT
TRBD1 TRBJ1-2 - TRBV7-7 CASSPLDRVVGGYTF TGTGCCAGCAGCCCCCTGGACAGGGTAGTAGGTGGCTACACCTTC
TRBD2 TRBJ2-5 few TRBV6-5 CASSYSQREFRETQYF TGTGCCAGCAGTTACTCCCAGCGGGAGTTCCGAGAGACCCAGTACTTC
- TRBJ1-5 - TRBV10-2 CASSDGTALNNQPQHF TGCGCCAGCAGTGATGGCACAGCTCTGAATAATCAGCCCCAGCATTTT
- TRBJ1-1 - TRBV2 CASRGLRGNTEAFF TGTGCCAGCAGGGGCCTACGGGGAAACACTGAAGCTTTCTTT
TRBD1 TRBJ2-7 - TRBV6-5 CASSYRGTGKYEQYF TGTGCCAGCAGCTACCGGGGGACAGGAAAATACGAGCAGTACTTC
- TRBJ2-3 few TRBV28 CASSVEDTQYF TGTGCCAGCAGTGTTGAAGATACGCAGTATTTT
- TRBJ1-6 once TRBV7-2 CASSLESGSGSPLHF TGTGCCAGCAGCTTAGAGTCGGGCAGCGGTTCACCCCTCCACTTT
TRBD1 TRBJ1-2 few TRBV27 CASSPPGTAKGGYTF TGTGCCAGCAGTCCCCCCGGGACAGCCAAGGGTGGCTACACCTTC
- TRBJ2-7 - TRBV27 CASSSPMTVHEQYF TGTGCCAGCAGTTCCCCGATGACCGTACACGAGCAGTACTTC
- TRBJ2-5 - TRBV5-1 CASSLSGEGETQYF TGCGCCAGCAGCTTGTCAGGGGAGGGAGAGACCCAGTACTTC
- TRBJ2-3 - TRBV5-6 CASSLFSSLSTDTQYF TGTGCCAGCAGCTTGTTTTCCTCCCTCAGCACAGATACGCAGTATTTT
TRBD2 TRBJ2-3 - TRBV20-1 CSARSGGWGTDTQYF TGCAGTGCTAGATCGGGGGGGTGGGGCACAGATACGCAGTATTTT
TRBD1 TRBJ2-1 - TRBV7-9 CASSKGTGMRSEQFF TGTGCCAGCAGCAAAGGGACAGGGATGAGGAGTGAGCAGTTCTTC
- TRBJ1-1 - TRBV7-3 CASSLGGSDTEAFF TGTGCCAGCAGCTTAGGGGGATCGGACACTGAAGCTTTCTTT
- TRBJ2-7 once TRBV3-1 CASSQGRRGPYEQYF TGTGCCAGCAGCCAAGGTCGCCGGGGGCCCTACGAGCAGTACTTC
TRBD2 TRBJ2-3 - TRBV7-2 CASSLFAGVTDTQYF TGTGCCAGCAGCTTATTTGCGGGGGTCACAGATACGCAGTATTTT
- TRBJ2-1 - TRBV27 CASSINDPSRQFF TGTGCCAGCAGTATAAATGACCCGTCGAGGCAGTTCTTC
- TRBJ1-4 - TRBV4-3 CASSQDSRVNEKLFF TGCGCCAGCAGCCAAGATTCACGTGTGAACGAAAAACTGTTTTTT
TRBD1 TRBJ2-3 few TRBV2 CASGQGGADTQYF TGTGCCAGCGGACAGGGCGGAGCAGATACGCAGTATTTT
TRBD1 TRBJ2-2 - TRBV19 CASRPQGQGAGTGELFF TGTGCCAGTAGGCCACAGGGGCAGGGGGCCGGAACCGGGGAGCTGTTTTTT
TRBD2 TRBJ2-1 - TRBV10-3 CAVTSGRNNEQFF TGTGCCGTGACTAGCGGGAGGAACAATGAGCAGTTCTTC
TRBD2 TRBJ2-5 - TRBV27 CASRRYGTSEETQYF TGTGCCAGCAGGCGTTACGGGACTAGCGAAGAGACCCAGTACTTC